Shown below are 10 T cell receptor beta chains from a single sample sequenced in a study of T cells after yellow fever vaccination. TCRdb processed the 5' RACE reads anew with MiXCR; each CDR3 protein has one entry. This table holds hundreds of thousands of distinct CDR3 sequences, around 20% found once. The sample consisted of PBMCs, taken before the yellow fever booster vaccination. These receptors were taken from a man younger than 35 who received the YFV17D yellow fever vaccine.

The chain has TRBV4-1 and TRBJ2-4; possible D gene TRBD2, 6 bases. The V gene's germline CDR1 is MGHRA and CDR2 YSYEKL. V lost 0 bases and J lost 0, with 18 bases in between. The CDR3 runs 19 residues. The CDR3 DNA follows: TGCGCCAGCAGCCAAGATCCTAGTGGTAGGGGACTAGCCAAAAACATTCAGTACTTC. It yields the protein CASSQDPSGRGLAKNIQYF.

This clonotype was found a few times. The chain carries TRBV20-1 and TRBJ2-3; no firm D call. The V and J ends lost 2 bases and 1 base respectively, with 10 bases between them. The CDR3 runs 14 residues. The germline V gene has CDR1 DFQATT and CDR2 SNEGSKA (reference sequence). The CDR3 nucleotides read TGCAGTGCTAGACGTGGGCTCGGCACAGATACGCAGTATTTT. Encoded protein: CSARRGLGTDTQYF.

The chain links TRBV12-5 to TRBJ2-1; no definite D call. The CDR3 contains 11 residues. Germline CDR1 and CDR2: LGHNT and FRNRAP. Trimming took 2 bases from V and 8 from J, leaving 4 bases between them. CDR3 region: CASGLKDEQFF. As DNA, the CDR3 is TGTGCTAGTGGTTTGAAGGATGAGCAGTTCTTC. The whole variable domain, remainder taken from reference TRBV12-5 and TRBJ2-1, is DARVTQTPRHKVTEMGQEVTMRCQPILGHNTVFWYRQTMMQGLELLAYFRNRAPLDDSGMPKDRFSAEMPDATLATLKIQPSEPRDSAVYFCASGLKDEQFFGPGTRLTVL.

The chain has TRBV9 and TRBJ2-4; D perhaps matches TRBD2 (5 bases). Germline values: CDR1 SGDLS, CDR2 YYNGEE. This CDR3 region has 15 residues. Trimming took off 0 bases at V and 8 bases at J, with 15 bases between the two ends. CDR3 DNA: TGTGCCAGCAGCGTAGGGGCTAGCCCGCCCGACATTCAGTACTTC. Encoded protein: CASSVGASPPDIQYF.

This clonotype has more than one count but fewer than ten. The chain employs TRBV20-1 and TRBJ1-2; 7 nucleotides align to TRBD1. CDR1 DFQATT and CDR2 SNEGSKA come from the germline V gene (reference sequence). This CDR3 is built from 14 residues. Trimming took 6 bases from V and 8 from J; bases not matched to a gene: 15. CDR3 DNA sequence: TGCAGTGCGGGACAGACAGGGCGCGAGCAGGGCTACACCTTC. It is translated as CSAGQTGREQGYTF.

V usage is TRBV7-9 and J usage is TRBJ1-4; D is perhaps TRBD1 (6 bases). The V gene lost 6 bases and the J gene lost 7 bases, with 15 bases spanning the gap. Looked up from germline, CDR1 is SEHNR and CDR2 is FQNEAQ (reference sequence). The CDR3 runs 14 residues. CDR3 in amino acids: CASRPGTSGEKLFF. Here the CDR3 DNA reads TGTGCCAGCAGACCCGGGACATCCGGTGAAAAACTGTTTTTT.

The rearrangement uses TRBV6-5 and TRBJ2-2; 7 bases fit TRBD1. The CDR3 totals 17 residues. Unmatched junction bases numbered 10, after V lost 6 bases and J lost 0 bases. Germline V CDR1 and CDR2: MNHEY, SVGAGI. The CDR3 here is CASSPAQGVANTGELFF. The CDR3 region has the DNA TGTGCCAGCAGCCCGGCCCAGGGGGTCGCGAACACCGGGGAGCTGTTTTTT.

This chain joins TRBV4-1 and TRBJ2-5, with TRBD1 matching over 8 bases. The CDR3 spans 16 residues. V lost 2 bases and J lost 5; bases outside the gene matches: 10. Germline CDR1 and CDR2: MGHRA and YSYEKL. Here the CDR3 reads CASSQTPGTGGETQYF. CDR3 DNA: TGCGCCAGCAGCCAAACCCCCGGGACAGGAGGGGAGACCCAGTACTTC.

This clonotype was seen a handful of times. This chain joins TRBV4-3 and TRBJ2-3, with 10 bases matching TRBD2. CDR1 and CDR2 (germline): LGHNA, YSLEER. J lost 5 bases, V lost 0 bases, and 11 bases had no gene match. The CDR3 covers 18 residues. The CDR3 sequence is CASSQDWSGGAVKDTQYF. For the CDR3, the DNA is TGCGCCAGCAGCCAAGATTGGAGCGGGGGGGCTGTCAAAGATACGCAGTATTTT.

The CDR3 DNA is TGTGCCAGCAGCCGGGATCTACAGGAGGCCCTCCACTTT. It is translated as CASSRDLQEALHF. The genes are TRBV14 and TRBJ1-6, with a weak D call TRBD1 (5 bases). V was trimmed by 4 bases and J by 14 bases, leaving 15 bases between them. Germline CDR1 and CDR2: SGHDN and FVKESK. The CDR3 loop spans 13 amino acids.